This is a list of T cell receptor beta chains from one sample in a study of blood T cell repertoires in COVID-19. This table comes from immunoSEQ multiplex PCR, and its TCRdb copy is limited to in-frame clones, with some not included. Of some 60,000 clones listed, less than 75% were seen once; the top ten hold roughly 18%. Material for sequencing was peripheral blood. These receptor sequences come from a woman between 45 and 60 years old with active or convalescent COVID-19. Both conserved end residues are part of each CDR3.

TRBV10-2	TRBJ1-5	CASKVGQGRNQPQHF
TRBV28	TRBJ1-6	CASRGTGSGSPLHF
TRBV27	TRBJ1-6	CASSLLGSRTGTLNNSPLHF
TRBV12-3/TRBV12-4	TRBJ1-1	CASRKRRDTEAFF
TRBV5-6	TRBJ2-7	CASRRTPGGPTNEQYF
TRBV30	TRBJ2-5	CAWSAPGTSGRVTQYF
TRBV6-5	TRBJ1-1	CAINRGETEAFF
TRBV7-2	TRBJ2-1	CASSFAGLNNEQFF
TRBV13	TRBJ2-2	CASTRTQGANTGELFF
TRBV30	TRBJ2-2	CAWSFTVGELFF
TRBV4-1	TRBJ1-2	CASSQDPGISVFSGYTF
TRBV9	TRBJ2-7	CASSAGTRSEQYF
TRBV13	TRBJ2-1	CASSQGTSGYNEQFF
TRBV3-1/TRBV3-2	TRBJ1-5	CASSRGLNQPQHF